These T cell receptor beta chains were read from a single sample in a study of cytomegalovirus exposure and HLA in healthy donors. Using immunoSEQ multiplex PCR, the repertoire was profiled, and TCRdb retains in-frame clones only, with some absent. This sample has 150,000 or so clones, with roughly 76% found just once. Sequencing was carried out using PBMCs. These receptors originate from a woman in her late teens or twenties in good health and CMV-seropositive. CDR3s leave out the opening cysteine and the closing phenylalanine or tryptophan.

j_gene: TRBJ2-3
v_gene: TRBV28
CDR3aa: ATRDTPPADTQY

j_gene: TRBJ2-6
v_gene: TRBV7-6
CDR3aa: ASSLGPGQGASGANVLT

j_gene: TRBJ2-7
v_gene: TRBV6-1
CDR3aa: ASSEVDRGYEQY

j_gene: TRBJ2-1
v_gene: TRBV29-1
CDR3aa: SVGGAGLAGGSNEQF

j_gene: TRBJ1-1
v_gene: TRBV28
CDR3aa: ASSFRFAKNRNTEAF

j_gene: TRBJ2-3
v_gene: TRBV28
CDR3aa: ASTSGGLRTDTQY

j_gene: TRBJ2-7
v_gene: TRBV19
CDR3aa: ASSTSGHRTAYEQY

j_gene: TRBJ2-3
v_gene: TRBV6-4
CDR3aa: ASSEVAGSTDTQY

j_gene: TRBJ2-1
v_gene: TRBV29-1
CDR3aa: SVTGLSGGSYNEQF

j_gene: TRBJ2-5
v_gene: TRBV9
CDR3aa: ASSVTGGGAIVETQY

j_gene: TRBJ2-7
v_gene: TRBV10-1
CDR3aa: ATQGYEQY

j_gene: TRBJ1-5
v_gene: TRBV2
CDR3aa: ASSDYGDTLNQPQH

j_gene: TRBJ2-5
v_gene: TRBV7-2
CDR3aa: ASSFQRGGRVLQETQY

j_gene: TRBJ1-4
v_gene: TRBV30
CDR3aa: AWGPSGEKLF

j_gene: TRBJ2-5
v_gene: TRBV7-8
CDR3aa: ASSWGTGQKETQY

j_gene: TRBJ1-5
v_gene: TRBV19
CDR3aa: ASSEDRGLNQPQH

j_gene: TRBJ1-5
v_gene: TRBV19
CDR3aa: ASRKGQAGQPQH